This TCR beta chain was identified in a study of T-cell memory formation after mild COVID-19. Broader study findings: Shrinking CD4+ clones resided mostly in CM and EM, and CD8+ ones in EMRA.

TCRdb redid the calling of the 5' RACE reads with MiXCR, one entry per CDR3 protein. This sample has under 300,000 distinct CDR3 sequences, with under 20% found just once. This clonotype was found a few times. No antigen is known for it. This receptor was taken from a man between 18 and 35 years old who had mild COVID-19 (a few samples of this study predate the infection). Cell type and time point are not known. The sample taken for sequencing was PBMCs or a T cell subset sorted from them (not recorded which).

The DNA for the CDR3 is TGCGCCAGCAATTGGGGATACGAGCAGTACTTC. This sequence encodes CASNWGYEQYF. The chain is built from TRBV5-1 and TRBJ2-7; no clear D. CDR3 size: 11 residues. Germline CDR1 reads SGHRS; CDR2 reads YFSETQ. V was clipped by 6 bases and J by 4 bases, with 8 bases between them.